These 6 T cell receptor beta chains came from one sample sequenced in a study of identical twins. TCRdb reprocessed the 5' RACE reads via MiXCR and lists one record per CDR3 protein. The sample has 1,800,000 or so distinct CDR3 sequences, under 35% seen once. Sequencing was done on a sample of cord blood. All receptors come from a newborn girl in good health.

About this clonotype itself: One end of the junction fails to match germline, which may point to a read error. This chain uses TRBV7-2 with TRBJ2-5, with TRBD2 as a possible D gene (5 bases). The CDR3 is made up of 12 amino acids. In germline, CDR1 is SGHTA, CDR2 FQGNSA. The CDR3 loop is CASSLTRETQSF. CDR3 bases: TGTGCCAGCAGCTTAACTAGAGAGACCCAGTCCTTC.

This clonotype has more than one count but fewer than ten. The chain joins TRBV18 to TRBJ2-3; no firm D call. The CDR3 contains 14 residues. The germline gives CDR1 KGHSH, CDR2 LQKENI. V lost 2 bases to trimming and J lost 0 bases, with 6 bases between them. The CDR3 loop reads CASSPFPSTDTQYF. DNA of the CDR3: TGTGCCAGCTCACCATTCCCTAGCACAGATACGCAGTATTTT.

The V and J genes are TRBV7-9 and TRBJ1-2, with D perhaps TRBD1 (6 bases). Germline assignment: CDR1 SEHNR and CDR2 FQNEAQ (reference sequence). V was cut by 8 bases and J by 2 bases, with 12 bases left in between. The CDR3 has 13 residues. Here the CDR3 reads CASGTGRNYGYTF. CDR3 in DNA: TGTGCCAGCGGAACAGGGAGGAACTATGGCTACACCTTC.

The CDR3 loop is CASKKAPTNEKLFF. The CDR3 DNA reads as TGTGCCAGCAAGAAAGCCCCAACTAATGAAAAACTGTTTTTT. This chain joins TRBV6-1 and TRBJ1-4; no firm D call. Trimming cost V 7 bases and J 0 bases, with 9 bases left between them. The CDR3 has 14 residues. Germline V CDR1 and CDR2: MNHNS, SASEGT.

This chain joins TRBV14 and TRBJ1-4, with D perhaps matching TRBD1 (6 bases). The CDR3 contains 17 residues. CDR1 SGHDN and CDR2 FVKESK come from the germline V gene. V was pared by 0 bases and J by 4 bases, with 15 bases between. The CDR3 coding sequence is TGTGCCAGCAGCCAAGAGGCCGGGGGGCGCCTTAATGAAAAACTGTTTTTT. Translating it yields CASSQEAGGRLNEKLFF.

This chain uses TRBV24-1 with TRBJ2-6; no clear D gene. Trimming took off 3 bases at V and 0 bases at J, with 8 bases between the two ends. The V gene's germline CDR1 is KGHDR and CDR2 SFDVKD. The CDR3 loop spans 16 amino acids. The CDR3 DNA sequence: TGTGCCACCAGTGATATAGACAACTCTGGGGCCAACGTCCTGACTTTC. It specifies CATSDIDNSGANVLTF.